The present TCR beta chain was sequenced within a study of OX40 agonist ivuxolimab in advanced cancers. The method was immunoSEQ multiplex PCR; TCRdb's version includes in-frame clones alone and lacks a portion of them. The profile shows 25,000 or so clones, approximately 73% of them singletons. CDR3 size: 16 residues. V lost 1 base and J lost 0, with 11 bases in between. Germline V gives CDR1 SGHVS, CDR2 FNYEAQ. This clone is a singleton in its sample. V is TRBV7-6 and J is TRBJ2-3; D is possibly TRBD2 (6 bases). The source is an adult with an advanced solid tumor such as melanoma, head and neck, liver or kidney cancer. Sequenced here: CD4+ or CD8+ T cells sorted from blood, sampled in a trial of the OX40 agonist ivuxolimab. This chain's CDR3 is CASSLGASVSTDTQYF. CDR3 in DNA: TGTGCCAGCAGCTTAGGCGCTAGCGTAAGCACAGATACGCAGTATTTT.